This T cell receptor beta chain originates from a study of blood T cells in healthy people across ages. Broader study findings: Unsorted PBMCs prevented conclusive naive versus antigen-experienced comparison.

The germline gives CDR1 MNHNS, CDR2 SASEGT. CDR3 length equals 13 residues. Note on this clonotype: Its target is not known.

Next came a second PCR, run for about 6 to 12 cycles, which used a sample-barcoded 5' primer along with a J-beta primer mix. Using its own MiXCR run on the 5' RACE reads, TCRdb lists one record per CDR3 protein. The sample gives 700,000 to 950,000 distinct CDR3 sequences, 58% of which show up once; roughly 20% is in the top ten. The authors drew around 11 milliliters of peripheral blood from each donor. The chain recombines TRBV6-1 with TRBJ2-7, with a possible D match to TRBD1 (6 bases). Gene TRBJ2-5 matches the end of the DNA better, so the J call may be wrong. The clonotype originates from a man under 40 in good health. Source material: blood. The CDR3 coding sequence is TGTGCCAGCAGTCACAGGGATACGCAGACCCAGTACTTC. The encoded protein is CASSHRDTQTQYF.